The rows below give T cell receptor beta chains drawn from one sample of a study of control samples from healthy donors and cancer patients. TCRdb's table, derived via immunoSEQ multiplex PCR, lists solely in-frame clones and lacks some. The sample lists about 160,000 clones; about 90% were seen once. The sequencing sample was made of blood. These receptors were obtained from a man aged 25-45 years in good health. Both conserved end residues are part of each CDR3. D genes are given only for firm matches. Rows give clone size only sometimes, using once, few, many, or a class for an expanded clone.

D gene: NA
J gene: TRBJ2-5
clone size: once
V gene: TRBV7-3
CDR3 DNA: TGTGCCAGCAGCCATCTCGGCCGGACTGATAAAGAGACCCAGTACTTC
CDR3 protein: CASSHLGRTDKETQYF

D gene: TRBD2
J gene: TRBJ2-2
clone size: NA
V gene: TRBV19
CDR3 DNA: TGTGCCAGTAGTATCAATAGCGGGGGTTTCACCGGGGAGCTGTTTTTT
CDR3 protein: CASSINSGGFTGELFF

D gene: TRBD2
J gene: TRBJ2-4
clone size: NA
V gene: TRBV11-2
CDR3 DNA: TGTGCCAGCAGCTTAGGCACCCCTTACCCGCGGGGGGGAAAAAACATTCAGTACTTC
CDR3 protein: CASSLGTPYPRGGKNIQYF

D gene: NA
J gene: TRBJ1-3
clone size: NA
V gene: TRBV3-1/TRBV3-2
CDR3 DNA: TGTGCCAGCAGCCAAGATCCGGGAGGGACTGGAAACACCATATATTTT
CDR3 protein: CASSQDPGGTGNTIYF

D gene: NA
J gene: TRBJ2-2
clone size: few
V gene: TRBV6-5
CDR3 DNA: TGTGCCTCTGAATCCGGGGAGCTGTTTTTT
CDR3 protein: CASESGELFF

D gene: TRBD1
J gene: TRBJ1-2
clone size: NA
V gene: TRBV6-6
CDR3 DNA: TGTGCCAGCGGGACAGGGGATGGCTACACCTTC
CDR3 protein: CASGTGDGYTF

D gene: NA
J gene: TRBJ2-5
clone size: once
V gene: TRBV11-2
CDR3 DNA: TGTGCCAGCAGCTTAGGAGGGAAGGAGACCCAGTACTTC
CDR3 protein: CASSLGGKETQYF

D gene: NA
J gene: TRBJ2-1
clone size: NA
V gene: TRBV6-1
CDR3 DNA: TGTGCCAGCAGTGAATTTAACAGGAAGCAGTTCTTC
CDR3 protein: CASSEFNRKQFF

D gene: TRBD1
J gene: TRBJ2-1
clone size: NA
V gene: TRBV11-2
CDR3 DNA: TGTGCCAGCAGCTGGCCGGGACAGGGTCACAATGAGCAGTTCTTC
CDR3 protein: CASSWPGQGHNEQFF

D gene: TRBD1
J gene: TRBJ2-7
clone size: NA
V gene: TRBV5-1
CDR3 DNA: TGCGCCAGCCGCGTACAGGGGGGATCCTACGAGCAGTACTTC
CDR3 protein: CASRVQGGSYEQYF

D gene: NA
J gene: TRBJ1-3
clone size: few
V gene: TRBV7-9
CDR3 DNA: TGTGCCAGCAGCTTACGTGAGGGTTGGGGAAACACCATATATTTT
CDR3 protein: CASSLREGWGNTIYF

D gene: NA
J gene: TRBJ2-7
clone size: NA
V gene: TRBV6-5
CDR3 DNA: TGTGCCAGCACACCCGGAGCGAGGGCAGGGTACGAGCAGTACTTC
CDR3 protein: CASTPGARAGYEQYF

D gene: NA
J gene: TRBJ2-2
clone size: NA
V gene: TRBV9
CDR3 DNA: TGTGCCAGCAGAGAGGGGACGGCCACCGGGGAGCTGTTTTTT
CDR3 protein: CASREGTATGELFF

D gene: TRBD1
J gene: TRBJ2-5
clone size: NA
V gene: TRBV6-5
CDR3 DNA: TGTGCCAGCAGTTACTCGACAGGGGGCGGGGAGACCCAGTACTTC
CDR3 protein: CASSYSTGGGETQYF

D gene: NA
J gene: TRBJ1-3
clone size: NA
V gene: TRBV4-1
CDR3 DNA: TGCGCCAGCAGCCAAGGAATTCTAAGGGCGCTTTCTGGAAACACCATATATTTT
CDR3 protein: CASSQGILRALSGNTIYF